The rows below give T cell receptor beta chains drawn from one sample of a study of technical replicates of blood from four donors. The assay was immunoSEQ multiplex PCR, and TCRdb's table has in-frame clones only and misses some. The sample consists of roughly 100,000 clones, roughly 96% of them appearing once. The specimen was T cells isolated from PBMCs. Every receptor here comes from a human donor in good health. CDR3s include the opening cysteine and the closing phenylalanine or tryptophan. The D gene is left open where the match is weak. Rows give clone size only sometimes, using once, few, many, or a class for an expanded clone.

d_gene	j_gene	abundance	v_gene	CDR3aa	CDR3nt
.	TRBJ1-5	.	TRBV19	CASSGSIYRALGQPQHF	TGTGCCAGTAGTGGGTCTATATACAGGGCTCTAGGTCAGCCCCAGCATTTT
.	TRBJ1-1	.	TRBV6-5	CASIFGAKAFF	TGTGCCAGCATTTTTGGGGCTAAAGCTTTCTTT
.	TRBJ1-3	.	TRBV1	CTSSQDLNRGPNTIYF	TGCACCAGCAGCCAAGATCTTAACAGGGGGCCGAACACCATATATTTT
TRBD1	TRBJ1-1	.	TRBV10-2	CASSTTGGVTEAFF	TGCGCCAGCAGTACCACAGGGGGCGTCACTGAAGCTTTCTTT
.	TRBJ2-7	.	TRBV7-9	CASSLLQGGEQYF	TGTGCCAGCAGCTTACTACAGGGTGGCGAGCAGTACTTC
TRBD2	TRBJ2-5	.	TRBV30	CAWSLAGVRETQYF	TGTGCCTGGAGTCTAGCGGGAGTACGGGAGACCCAGTACTTC
TRBD1	TRBJ1-1	.	TRBV6-1	CASSGGQAGHTEAFF	TGTGCCAGCAGTGGCGGACAGGCGGGACACACTGAAGCTTTCTTT
.	TRBJ2-7	.	TRBV4-3	CASSPDYGDYEQYF	TGCGCCAGCAGCCCCGATTACGGGGACTACGAGCAGTACTTC
TRBD1	TRBJ2-7	.	TRBV6-5	CASSWSLRDRANEQYF	TGTGCCAGCAGTTGGTCGCTCCGGGACAGGGCAAACGAGCAGTACTTC
.	TRBJ2-7	.	TRBV23-1	CASSHNMSRDIHPTYEQYF	TGCGCCAGCAGTCATAATATGAGCCGGGACATACATCCTACCTACGAGCAGTACTTC
TRBD2	TRBJ2-5	.	TRBV19	CASSEGTSLVETQYF	TGTGCCAGTAGTGAGGGGACTAGTTTAGTAGAGACCCAGTACTTC
TRBD1	TRBJ2-5	.	TRBV5-1	CASSPGTGGYQETQYF	TGCGCCAGCAGCCCAGGGACAGGGGGGTACCAAGAGACCCAGTACTTC
TRBD2	TRBJ2-3	.	TRBV18	CASSPTAGGSSSTDTQYF	TGTGCCAGCTCTCCGACGGCGGGAGGTTCATCTAGCACAGATACGCAGTATTTT
.	TRBJ1-5	once	TRBV6-5	CASSYLSGDLDQPQHF	TGTGCCAGCAGTTACTTATCGGGGGACTTGGATCAGCCCCAGCATTTT
TRBD1	TRBJ2-3	once	TRBV6-1	CASIRQGQSTDTQYF	TGTGCCAGCATCCGACAGGGACAGAGCACAGATACGCAGTATTTT
TRBD1	TRBJ1-5	.	TRBV7-9	CASSWGQGFNQPQHF	TGTGCCAGCAGCTGGGGACAGGGGTTTAATCAGCCCCAGCATTTT
TRBD2	TRBJ2-3	.	TRBV2	CASRPGLAGADTQYF	TGTGCCAGCAGGCCGGGACTAGCGGGAGCAGATACGCAGTATTTT
.	TRBJ2-7	.	TRBV15	CATSLAESSYEQYF	TGTGCCACCTCCCTGGCGGAAAGCTCCTACGAGCAGTACTTC
.	TRBJ2-5	.	TRBV5-4	CASSLDSVHEETQYF	TGTGCCAGCAGCTTGGATAGCGTCCATGAAGAGACCCAGTACTTC
.	TRBJ2-7	.	TRBV20-1	CSAGTSYEQYF	TGCAGTGCTGGTACTAGTTACGAGCAGTACTTC
.	TRBJ2-5	once	TRBV1	CTSSPPFSGKKETQYF	TGCACCAGCAGCCCTCCTTTTAGCGGGAAAAAAGAGACCCAGTACTTC
TRBD1	TRBJ1-2	.	TRBV28	CASSPTGQGFYGYTF	TGTGCCAGCAGTCCTACGGGACAGGGGTTTTATGGCTACACCTTC
TRBD1	TRBJ2-7	.	TRBV19	CASSEGQGRTYEQYF	TGTGCCAGTAGTGAGGGACAGGGAAGGACTTACGAGCAGTACTTC
.	TRBJ1-5	once	TRBV7-8	CASSHPWAPQHF	TGTGCCAGCAGCCACCCTTGGGCGCCCCAGCATTTT
.	TRBJ2-7	.	TRBV10-1	CASQEDDSYEQYF	TGCGCCAGCCAGGAGGACGACTCCTACGAGCAGTACTTC
TRBD1	TRBJ1-6	.	TRBV30	CAWSRGTGVNNSPLHF	TGTGCCTGGAGTCGGGGGACAGGCGTCAATAATTCACCCCTCCACTTT
TRBD1	TRBJ1-4	.	TRBV27	CAAPGQHNEKLFF	TGTGCCGCCCCGGGACAGCATAATGAAAAACTGTTTTTT
TRBD2	TRBJ2-1	.	TRBV30	CAWSKGISGTYNEQFF	TGTGCCTGGAGTAAGGGTATTAGCGGGACTTACAATGAGCAGTTCTTC
TRBD2	TRBJ2-1	.	TRBV7-3	CASSSAGPTYNEQFF	TGTGCCAGCAGCTCAGCGGGGCCTACCTACAATGAGCAGTTCTTC
TRBD1	TRBJ2-7	.	TRBV7-7	CASRGQDPPYEQYF	TGTGCCAGCAGGGGACAGGACCCCCCCTACGAGCAGTACTTC
.	TRBJ2-5	.	TRBV7-2	CASSSDSLGETQYF	TGTGCCAGCAGCTCGGACAGTCTGGGGGAGACCCAGTACTTC
TRBD1	TRBJ2-7	.	TRBV9	CASSFGTGDEQYF	TGTGCCAGCAGCTTTGGGACAGGGGACGAGCAGTACTTC
.	TRBJ1-5	.	TRBV5-6	CASSLYWAVNQPQHF	TGTGCCAGCAGCTTGTATTGGGCAGTCAATCAGCCCCAGCATTTT
.	TRBJ1-5	.	TRBV28	CASSFLGSSNQPQHF	TGTGCCAGCAGTTTTTTGGGGAGTAGCAATCAGCCCCAGCATTTT
.	TRBJ2-4	.	TRBV25-1	CASSGPGNIQYF	TGTGCCAGCAGTGGACCGGGAAACATTCAGTACTTC